Shown below are 9 T cell receptor beta chains from a single sample sequenced in a study of blood T cell repertoires in COVID-19 (TCRdb year 2020). Libraries came from the immunoSEQ multiplex PCR assay. What TCRdb holds here is the immuneACCESS table cut down to in-frame rearrangements. Part of the clones is not present; checked against another copy, under half of the missing clones reflect an unresolved V gene, and the others are unexplained. The sample contains about 150,000 clones, around nine tenths of them found a single time. The top ten constitute more than 6.5% of the sample. Specimen: peripheral blood. The receptors were gathered from a woman aged 50 to 60 with active or convalescent COVID-19.

The DNA of the CDR3 is TGTGCGTACAAACAGGGGGTGAACACTGAAGCTTTCTTT. Its protein product is CAYKQGVNTEAFF. V is TRBV28 and J is TRBJ1-1, with 8 positions matching TRBD1. The CDR3 runs to 13 residues. The germline CDR1 and CDR2 sequences are MDHEN and SYDVKM.

This chain joins TRBV9 and TRBJ2-7, with a weak D call TRBD1 (5 bases). CDR3 length: 13 residues. Trimming left V 10 bases short and J 2 bases short, with 16 bases between. Germline values: CDR1 SGDLS, CDR2 YYNGEE. The CDR3, as DNA: TGTGCCGCTCCCCCAGGGCCCACCTACGAGCAGTACTTC. This sequence encodes CAAPPGPTYEQYF.

The J gene is TRBJ1-2, the V gene TRBV7-8; a possible D gene is TRBD1 (5 bases). CDR3 length equals 16 residues. The V end was cut by 5 bases, the J end by 4 bases, with 20 bases between. The germline gives CDR1 SGHVS, CDR2 FQNEAQ. CDR3 bases: TGTGCCAGCAGCCCGGGCCGCGGGGGTTTCGCCTATGGCTACACCTTC. Translating gives CASSPGRGGFAYGYTF.

A single count supports this clone. The chain combines TRBV7-6 with TRBJ2-2; no reliable D call. V lost 5 bases and J 7 bases, leaving 8 bases between the germline ends. Germline V gene lookup returns CDR1 SGHVS and CDR2 FNYEAQ. The CDR3 consists of 12 residues. CDR3 bases: TGTGCCAGCAGCCCTAACTACGGGGAGCTGTTTTTT. This codes for CASSPNYGELFF.

The rearrangement links TRBV3-1 (or the pseudogene TRBV3-2) to TRBJ2-5, with 12 bases that match TRBD2. Germline-derived CDR1 and CDR2 are LGHDT and YNNKEL (reference sequence). The V gene end was trimmed by 3 bases and the J gene end by 1 base; junction bases not matched to a gene: 6. This CDR3 spans 17 amino acids. CDR3 sequence (DNA): TGTGCCAGCAGCCAGACTAGCGGGAGATGGGCCCAAGAGACCCAGTACTTC. It specifies CASSQTSGRWAQETQYF.

The chain is built from TRBV3-1 (or the pseudogene TRBV3-2) and TRBJ2-5; 7 nucleotides align to TRBD2. The CDR3 is 19 amino acids. Germline V lookup: CDR1 LGHDT, CDR2 YNNKEL (reference sequence). Trimming removed 7 bases from V and 2 bases from J; junction bases left unmatched: 22. The CDR3 protein is CASNTMAGEDKGGQETQYF. CDR3 bases: TGTGCCAGCAACACAATGGCGGGAGAAGATAAAGGAGGACAAGAGACCCAGTACTTC.

V usage is TRBV5-1 and J usage is TRBJ2-1, with 8 bases matching TRBD2. V lost 4 bases, J lost 6 bases, and 12 bases stayed unmatched. Germline lookup yields CDR1 SGHRS and CDR2 YFSETQ. The CDR3 extends over 16 amino acids. CDR3 in DNA: TGCGCCAGCAGCACCTCCCCGGGACTAGAGTCCAATGAGCAGTTCTTC. Residues: CASSTSPGLESNEQFF.

The rearrangement uses TRBV5-1 and TRBJ1-1; D unclear. Germline assignment: CDR1 SGHRS and CDR2 YFSETQ. V lost 2 bases and J lost 5, with 7 bases in between. This CDR3 is 12 amino acids long. CDR3 loop: CASSFSGTEAFF. CDR3 in DNA: TGCGCCAGCAGCTTTTCCGGGACTGAAGCTTTCTTT.

V and J are TRBV5-1 and TRBJ1-6; D perhaps matches TRBD1 (6 bases). CDR1 SGHRS and CDR2 YFSETQ come from the germline V gene. The V end lost 0 bases, the J end lost 7 bases, and 14 bases lay between the germline ends. The CDR3 extends over 16 amino acids. The DNA of the CDR3 is TGCGCCAGCAGCTTGGGTGGCCAGGGGATAAATTCACCCCTCCACTTT. Its translation is CASSLGGQGINSPLHF.